This is a list of T cell receptor beta chains from one sample in a study of cytomegalovirus exposure and HLA in healthy donors. TCRdb's copy holds only in-frame clones and misses some; the assay was immunoSEQ multiplex PCR. The sample consists of about 60,000 clones, about three quarters of them appearing once. The specimen sequenced was PBMCs. All receptors derive from a female donor in good health and CMV-seronegative. Each CDR3 is given with its conserved first and last residue. A D gene is named only where the DNA matches it firmly. Clone size is shown for a subset of rows, as once, few, many or a class of expanded clone.

v_call	d_call	j_call	clone_size	cdr3_nt	cdr3_aa
TRBV5-1	NA	TRBJ1-1	NA	TGCGCCAGCAGCCCGGGACACCAGAACACTGAAGCTTTCTTT	CASSPGHQNTEAFF
TRBV19	TRBD1	TRBJ2-1	few	TGTGCCAGTAGTGGCCGGGACAGGGAGCACAATGAGCAGTTCTTC	CASSGRDREHNEQFF
TRBV30	NA	TRBJ2-5	NA	TGTGCCTGGAGTGTACTACAGGGAGAGACCCAGTACTTC	CAWSVLQGETQYF
TRBV6-5	TRBD1	TRBJ2-7	NA	TGTGCCAGCAGTCGATCGGGACAGTCCTACGAGCAGTACTTC	CASSRSGQSYEQYF
TRBV6-1	TRBD2	TRBJ2-7	NA	TGTGCCAGCAGGGTGCAGCGGGGGGTCTACGAGCAGTACTTC	CASRVQRGVYEQYF
TRBV19	NA	TRBJ1-2	NA	TGTGCCAGTACTTCACAGGGATCATATGGCTACACCTTC	CASTSQGSYGYTF
TRBV11-1	TRBD2	TRBJ2-7	NA	TGTGCCAGCAGCTCCTCCCGGGGGGGGAGCCGCCCCAACGAGCAGTACTTC	CASSSSRGGSRPNEQYF
TRBV6-5	NA	TRBJ1-6	NA	TGTGCCAGCAGTTACTCACAGGGAGCAAATTCCCCCCTCCACTTT	CASSYSQGANSPLHF
TRBV9	NA	TRBJ2-1	NA	TGTGCCAGCAGCGTAGGGGGAGTGTACGACAATGAGCAGTTCTTC	CASSVGGVYDNEQFF
TRBV5-1	NA	TRBJ1-2	NA	TGCGCCAGCAGCCGCGACAGAGAATCGGGTGGCTACACCTTC	CASSRDRESGGYTF
TRBV30	TRBD1	TRBJ2-4	NA	TGTGCCTGGAGTTCGACAGGGCCTAAAAACATTCAGTACTTC	CAWSSTGPKNIQYF
TRBV11-1	TRBD1	TRBJ2-5	NA	TGTGCCAGCAGCCCCCGGACAGGGCGATCCAGAGAGACCCAGTACTTC	CASSPRTGRSRETQYF
TRBV10-3	TRBD2	TRBJ2-4	NA	TGTGCCATCAGTGAGTCTCTCCGGGGGGTCAAAAACATTCAGTACTTC	CAISESLRGVKNIQYF
TRBV18	TRBD2	TRBJ2-5	NA	TGTGCCAGCTCACGACTAGCGGGAAGTCGCGAGACCCAGTACTTC	CASSRLAGSRETQYF
TRBV6-6	TRBD2	TRBJ2-3	NA	TGTGCCAGCAGTTACTCGGCGGGAGGGAGCACAGATACGCAGTATTTT	CASSYSAGGSTDTQYF
TRBV19	NA	TRBJ2-1	NA	TGTGCCAGTAGTATAGATTCAAGCTTCTCCTACAATGAGCAGTTCTTC	CASSIDSSFSYNEQFF
TRBV28	TRBD1	TRBJ2-7	NA	TGTGCCAGCAGCCAGGACAGGGGCGGGGACGAGCAGTACTTC	CASSQDRGGDEQYF